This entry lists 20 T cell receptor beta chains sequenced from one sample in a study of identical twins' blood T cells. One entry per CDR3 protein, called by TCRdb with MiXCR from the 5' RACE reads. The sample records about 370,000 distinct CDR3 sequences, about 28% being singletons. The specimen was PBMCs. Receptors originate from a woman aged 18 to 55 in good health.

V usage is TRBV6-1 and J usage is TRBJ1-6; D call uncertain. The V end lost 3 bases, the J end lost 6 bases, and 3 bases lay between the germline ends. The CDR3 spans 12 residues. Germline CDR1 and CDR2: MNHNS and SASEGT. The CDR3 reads CASSESNSPLHF. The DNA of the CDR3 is TGTGCCAGCAGTGAGAGTAATTCACCCCTCCACTTT.

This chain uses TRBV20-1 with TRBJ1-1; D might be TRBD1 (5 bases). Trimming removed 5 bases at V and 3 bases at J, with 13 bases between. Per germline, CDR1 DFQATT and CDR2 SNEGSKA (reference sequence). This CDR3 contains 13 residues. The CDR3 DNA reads TGCAGTGCTTTAACAGGTGGTCACACTGAAGCTTTCTTT. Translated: CSALTGGHTEAFF.

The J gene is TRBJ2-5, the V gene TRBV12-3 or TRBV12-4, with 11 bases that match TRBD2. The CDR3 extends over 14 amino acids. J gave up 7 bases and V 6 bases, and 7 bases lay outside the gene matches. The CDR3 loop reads CASSKLAGVGTQYF. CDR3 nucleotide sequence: TGTGCCAGCAGCAAACTAGCGGGAGTTGGGACCCAGTACTTC.

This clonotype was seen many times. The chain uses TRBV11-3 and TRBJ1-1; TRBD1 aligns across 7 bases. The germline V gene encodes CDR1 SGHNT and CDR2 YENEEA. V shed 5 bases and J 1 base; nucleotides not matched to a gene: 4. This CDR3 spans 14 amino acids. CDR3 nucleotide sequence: TGTGCCAGCAGCCTCGGGACAGAGAACACTGAAGCTTTCTTT. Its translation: CASSLGTENTEAFF.

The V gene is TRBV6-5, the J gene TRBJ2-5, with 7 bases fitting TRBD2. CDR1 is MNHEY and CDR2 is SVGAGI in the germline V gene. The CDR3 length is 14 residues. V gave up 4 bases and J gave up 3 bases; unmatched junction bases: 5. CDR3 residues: CASSSGGGKETQYF. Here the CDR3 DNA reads TGTGCCAGCAGTTCCGGGGGAGGGAAAGAGACCCAGTACTTC.

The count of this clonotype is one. CDR3 bases: TGTGCCAGCAGCGGCTCAATCCGGGGCGCTGACCCCGGGGAGCTGTTTTTT. This codes for CASSGSIRGADPGELFF. The chain employs TRBV9 and TRBJ2-2, with D possibly being TRBD1 or TRBD2 (5 bases each). The CDR3 runs 17 residues. CDR1 SGDLS and CDR2 YYNGEE come from the germline V gene. Trimming removed 3 bases from V and 6 bases from J, with 21 bases in between.

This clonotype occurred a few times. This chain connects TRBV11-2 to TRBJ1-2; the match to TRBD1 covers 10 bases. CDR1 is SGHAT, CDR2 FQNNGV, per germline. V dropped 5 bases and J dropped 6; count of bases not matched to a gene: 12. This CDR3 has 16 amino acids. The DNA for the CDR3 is TGTGCCAGCAGCCCTTTGACAGGGGGCGCTTATGATGGCTACACCTTC. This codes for CASSPLTGGAYDGYTF.

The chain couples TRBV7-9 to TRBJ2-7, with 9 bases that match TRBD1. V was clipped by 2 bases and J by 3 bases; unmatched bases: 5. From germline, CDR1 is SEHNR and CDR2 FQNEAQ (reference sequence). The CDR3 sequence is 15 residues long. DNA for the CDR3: TGTGCCAGCAGCTTAAGGACAGGGGAAAACTACGAGCAGTACTTC. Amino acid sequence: CASSLRTGENYEQYF.

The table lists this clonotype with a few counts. CDR3 sequence (DNA): TGCGCCAGCGCGAGGGACAGTCTGAGCTATGGCTACACCTTC. This encodes CASARDSLSYGYTF. The chain carries TRBV5-1 and TRBJ1-2; 7 bases match TRBD1. This CDR3 is built from 14 residues. J gave up 4 bases and V 7 bases, and 10 bases lay outside the gene matches. Germline lookup yields CDR1 SGHRS and CDR2 YFSETQ.

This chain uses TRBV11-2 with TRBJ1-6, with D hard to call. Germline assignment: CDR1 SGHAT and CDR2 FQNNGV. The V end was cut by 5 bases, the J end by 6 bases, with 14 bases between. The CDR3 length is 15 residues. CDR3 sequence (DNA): TGTGCCAGCAGCCTCAATGGGCAAACTAATTCACCCCTCCACTTT. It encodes CASSLNGQTNSPLHF.

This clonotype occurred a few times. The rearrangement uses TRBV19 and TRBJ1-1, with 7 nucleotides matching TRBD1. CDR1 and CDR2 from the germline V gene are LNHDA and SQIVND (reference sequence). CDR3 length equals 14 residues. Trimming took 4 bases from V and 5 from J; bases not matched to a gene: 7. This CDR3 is CASSTTGLGTEAFF. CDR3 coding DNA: TGTGCCAGTAGTACGACAGGGTTGGGAACTGAAGCTTTCTTT.

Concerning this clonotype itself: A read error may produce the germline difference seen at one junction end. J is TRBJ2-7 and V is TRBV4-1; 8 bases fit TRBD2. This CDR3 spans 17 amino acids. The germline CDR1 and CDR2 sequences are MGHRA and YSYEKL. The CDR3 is CASSQYLEGLDFYEQDF. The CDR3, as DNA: TGCGCCAGCAGCCAATATCTTGAGGGACTAGACTTTTACGAGCAGGACTTC.

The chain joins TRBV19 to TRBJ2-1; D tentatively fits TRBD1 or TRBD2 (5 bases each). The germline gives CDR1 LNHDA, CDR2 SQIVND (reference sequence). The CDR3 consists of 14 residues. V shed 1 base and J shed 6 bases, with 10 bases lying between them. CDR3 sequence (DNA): TGTGCCAGTAGTATAGTGGTAGGGACCAATGAGCAGTTCTTC. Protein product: CASSIVVGTNEQFF.

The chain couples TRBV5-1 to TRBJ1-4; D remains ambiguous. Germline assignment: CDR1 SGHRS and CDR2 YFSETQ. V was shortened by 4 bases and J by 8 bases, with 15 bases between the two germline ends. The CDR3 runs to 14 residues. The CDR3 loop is CASSGTTTREKLFF. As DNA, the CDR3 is TGCGCCAGCAGCGGAACCACGACCCGAGAAAAACTGTTTTTT.

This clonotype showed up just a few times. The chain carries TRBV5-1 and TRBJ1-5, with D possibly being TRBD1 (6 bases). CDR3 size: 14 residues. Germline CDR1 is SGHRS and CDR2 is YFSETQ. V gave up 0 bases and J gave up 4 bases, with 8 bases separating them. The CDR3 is CASSLADRNQPQHF. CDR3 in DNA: TGCGCCAGCAGCTTGGCCGACAGGAATCAGCCCCAGCATTTT.

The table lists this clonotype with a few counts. The CDR3 DNA follows: TGCAGCGTTGAAGGACTAGCGGGAGTGAGCACCGGGGAGCTGTTTTTT. It yields the protein CSVEGLAGVSTGELFF. The chain has TRBV29-1 and TRBJ2-2; the match to TRBD2 covers 12 bases. Trimming at V came to 1 base and at J to 4 bases, leaving 4 bases not matched to a gene. The CDR3 runs 16 residues. Germline V gene sequence: CDR1 SQVTM, CDR2 ANQGSEA.

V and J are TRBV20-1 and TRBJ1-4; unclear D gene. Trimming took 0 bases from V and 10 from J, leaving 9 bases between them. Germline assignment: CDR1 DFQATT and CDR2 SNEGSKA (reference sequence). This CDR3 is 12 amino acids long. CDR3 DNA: TGCAGTGCTAGAGATCCGGAACGAAAACTGTTTTTT. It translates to CSARDPERKLFF.

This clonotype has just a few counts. CDR3 DNA: TGTGCCAGCAGTCCGACTAGCGGGGAGTACAATGAGCAGTTCTTC. It specifies CASSPTSGEYNEQFF. The chain couples TRBV19 to TRBJ2-1; TRBD2 aligns across 11 bases. Germline V CDR1 and CDR2: LNHDA, SQIVND (reference sequence). The V segment lost 9 bases and the J segment 4 bases; nucleotides outside the gene matches: 8. The CDR3 extends over 15 amino acids. Complete variable domain (other parts from reference TRBV19 and TRBJ2-1): DGGITQSPKYLFRKEGQNVTLSCEQNLNHDAMYWYRQDPGQGLRLIYYSQIVNDFQKGDIAEGYSVSREKKESFPLTVTSAQKNPTAFYLCASSPTSGEYNEQFFGPGTRLTVL.

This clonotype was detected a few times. The CDR3 reads CSALLLTDTQYF. CDR3 nucleotides: TGCAGTGCCCTTCTTCTGACAGATACGCAGTATTTT. This sequence joins TRBV20-1 and TRBJ2-3, with no clear D. Germline CDR1 is DFQATT and CDR2 is SNEGSKA (reference sequence). The CDR3 is made up of 12 amino acids. Between the trimmed V and J ends, which lost 6 bases and 3 bases, there was a span of 10 bases.

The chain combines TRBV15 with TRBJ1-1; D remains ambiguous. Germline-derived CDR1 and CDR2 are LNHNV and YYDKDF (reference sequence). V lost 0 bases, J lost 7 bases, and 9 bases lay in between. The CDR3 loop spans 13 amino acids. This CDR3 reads CATSRERANEAFF. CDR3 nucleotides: TGTGCCACCAGCAGAGAGAGGGCCAATGAAGCTTTCTTT.